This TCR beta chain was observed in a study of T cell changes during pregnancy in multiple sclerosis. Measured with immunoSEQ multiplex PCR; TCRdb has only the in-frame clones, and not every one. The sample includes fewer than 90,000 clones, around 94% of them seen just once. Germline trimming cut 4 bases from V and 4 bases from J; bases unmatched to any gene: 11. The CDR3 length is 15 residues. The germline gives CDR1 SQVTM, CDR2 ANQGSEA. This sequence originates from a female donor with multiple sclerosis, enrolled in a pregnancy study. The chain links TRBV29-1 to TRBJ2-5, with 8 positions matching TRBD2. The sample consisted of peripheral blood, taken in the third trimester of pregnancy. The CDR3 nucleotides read TGCAGCGTTGGGCCCCTCGGACTAGCTGCAGAGACCCAGTACTTC. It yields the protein CSVGPLGLAAETQYF.